The sequence of this TCR beta chain was determined in a study of regulatory T cells in long-lasting Graves disease (dated by TCRdb to about 2021). About the study as a whole: Patients with newly diagnosed Graves' disease had been on antithyroid drugs for under 3 months. Peripheral blood TCR sequencing and RNA sequencing compared persistent Graves' disease patients with newly diagnosed Graves' disease patients. The study was registered as a clinical trial and conducted in China. TCR sequencing covered roughly 13 persistent and some 20 newly diagnosed Graves' disease patients, around 35 samples in total. What the study reported, not specific to this receptor: Patients with persistent disease shared more public clonotypes (over 2,500) than newly diagnosed patients did (more than 900). Because the primary lesion, thyroid tissue, could not be accessed, the study looked at peripheral blood alone. Preferential use of TRBV28, TRBJ1-2 and TRBJ2-5 was observed in persistent disease, whereas TRBV20-1 and TRBJ2-1 were favored in newly diagnosed disease. The authors acknowledged the small sample size as a limitation that may reduce accuracy. Compared with newly diagnosed patients, persistent Graves' disease patients had lower TCR Shannon entropy and fewer highly expanded clones, which suggests clonal expansion. Sequencing and analysis were restricted to the TCR beta chain.

The library was generated by multiplex PCR. The instrument was an Illumina HiSeq 4000. iRepertoire HTBI primers and Arm-PCR amplification of CDR3 regions were used to construct TCR beta libraries. PCR products were gel purified before sequencing. On the study's bioinformatics: Gene usage analysis of CDR3 amino acid clonotypes relied on the 62 TRBV and 14 TRBJ segments identified across samples. COPE and FqMerger were used to merge filtered high-quality paired reads into contigs. Contigs were aligned with BLAST to IMGT TRBV, TRBD and TRBJ reference genes, and CDR3 was defined per IMGT. Any clonotype with a frequency above 0.1% was counted as a highly expanded clone. Shannon entropy served as the measure of repertoire diversity, while the Gini coefficient captured V-J evenness. A clonotype was considered public if more than one individual shared it. Starting from the raw public reads, TCRdb applied fastp trimming at Q25, assembled clones with MiXCR and retained in-frame beta chains. One record per CDR3 amino acid sequence lists the most common genes and DNA. V and J calls and clone size were set by TCRdb, not the authors. In all, the sample holds about 500,000 distinct CDR3 sequences, and around 12% of those were seen once. The biggest ten clones account for 8% to 10% of the sample.

This clonotype has a count of ten or more. The antigen it recognizes is unknown. No base quality values were provided; no much bigger clone lies one nucleotide off. The cysteine opens and the phenylalanine closes a CDR3 of 16 amino acids. The sequence is cut down to CDR3 DNA, 48 bases in frame from base 1. V has 6 bases trimmed and J has 3 bases trimmed; junction bases matching no gene number 13. CDR1 and CDR2, per the germline V gene, are MNHEY and SVGEGT. This specimen's time point label, per the study, means: newly diagnosed GD, antithyroid drugs for less than 3 months. For both TCR sequencing and RNA sequencing, RNA was extracted from PBMCs in TRIzol. The diagnosis of Graves' disease was made according to American Thyroid Association guidelines. Patients were recruited from an endocrinology department in Xi'an, China. Each patient gave approximately 9 milliliters of peripheral blood, collected in an EDTA anticoagulant tube. Ficoll Paque Plus density gradient separation was used to isolate PBMCs, and no further T cell sorting was done. An Agilent 2100 Bioanalyzer and agarose gel were used to check RNA quality, and a NanoDrop 2000 was used to measure RNA concentration.

These data were likewise used in another study, on T cells in Graves' hyperthyroidism and ophthalmopathy. In that second paper, the authors write: Graves' hyperthyroidism was defined as stable when no progression to ophthalmopathy occurred over 18 months of follow-up. Hyperthyroidism patients were newly diagnosed, had a disease duration of under 2 months, and were aged 18 to 65 years. Patients with uncontrolled infections, other autoimmune diseases, pregnancy or lactation were excluded. Diagnoses were established on the basis of clinical symptoms, serum thyroxine and TRAb, thyroid ultrasound, and orbital computed tomography. A first-round RT-PCR of the TCR CDR3 used the HTBI primer set with the Qiagen OneStep RT-PCR kit. Most expanded thyroid clonotypes (frequency above 0.001) were also found in blood, which suggests that blood repertoires may mirror thyroid immune responses. Ophthalmopathy was separated from stable hyperthyroidism by a 13 V-J signature model, with about 86% sensitivity and approximately 84% specificity obtained in cross-validation and 80%/75% obtained in testing. In validation, the model predicted progression to ophthalmopathy a median of approximately 6.3 months before onset, with roughly 70% sensitivity and nearly 75% specificity. To identify distinguishing TCR V-J signatures, a discovery cohort of 100 or so patients was used, comprising fewer than 45 with Graves' ophthalmopathy and some 57 with stable Graves' hyperthyroidism. Prospective prediction of ophthalmopathy was tested in an independent validation cohort of approximately 18 hyperthyroidism patients and around 16 patients who later progressed to ophthalmopathy. The 95 to 100 discovery patients were randomly divided into training and test sets at a 7:3 ratio. Thyroid tissue and blood T-cell repertoires from six Graves' hyperthyroidism patients were also compared in the study. Once sampling was done, hyperthyroidism patients were given methimazole at a starting dose of 30 mg daily, whereas ophthalmopathy patients were given high-dose intravenous methylprednisolone. The libraries were constructed in a second round of multiplex PCR and then size-selected and purified. The libraries were sequenced on an Illumina HiSeq2000 using paired-end 100 bp reads. SOAPnuke was used to process the raw data, removing reads that contained adapters or uncalled bases, had a mean Phred below 15, or lacked an exact match to the constant primer or identifier. High-quality paired reads were merged with COPE v1.2.5, and unique nucleotide sequences were defined as clonotypes. Clonotypes were aligned to IMGT TRBV, TRBD and TRBJ reference segments using MiTCR v1.1. The analysis was restricted to V-J combinations with a frequency above 0.0001, which together covered 99.2% of the repertoires. The TCS score was defined as the ratio of F50 (clonal expansion) to E x V (chaos), calculated using BLOSUM62-based TCRdist between CDR3 peptides within each V-J. Welch's t-statistics and random forest reduced around 550 V-J features to 13, which were used in a naive Bayes classifier (R e1071). No statistical method was used to set the sample size in advance, and investigators knew the group allocation. TCR Vbeta CDR3 sequencing of 135 peripheral blood samples (roughly 41 ophthalmopathy, 70 to 85 hyperthyroidism and about 17 progressor patients) is reported in the paper.

The sequence was collected from a woman aged 25-40 years with Graves disease. Donor details come from another sample of the same person, matched by shared clones. Here the sequenced sample was peripheral blood mononuclear cells (PBMCs), taken at new diagnosis, from a patient treated with antithyroid drugs. The chain uses TRBV6-2 or TRBV6-3 and TRBJ2-5; 7 central nucleotides agree with TRBD1. The CDR3 sequence is CASSKTGLFLEETQYF. Here is the DNA: TGTGCCAGCAGCAAGACAGGGCTGTTTCTAGAAGAGACCCAGTACTTC.